This T cell receptor beta chain was captured in a study of blood T cells in healthy people across ages. From germline, CDR1 is SGDLS and CDR2 YYNGEE. Trimming took 1 base from V and 0 from J; bases not matched to a gene: 2. CDR3 size: 15 residues. Whole-study findings and limits: TCR beta diversity, measured per million T cells, fell in a roughly linear way with age. Unknown donor CMV status possibly confounded expanded clonotype changes.

There were healthy Caucasian individuals from Russia, aged about 6 to 100, serving as donors. Extraction of total RNA produced a minimum of 5.5 micrograms from each sample. This clonotype was counted between two and nine times. The antigen remains unidentified. Primers used in a second PCR of roughly 7 to 11 cycles were a sample-barcoded 5' primer and a J-beta primer mix. TCRdb called the 5' RACE reads again in MiXCR, with one record for every CDR3 protein. The repertoire holds about 1.8 million distinct CDR3 sequences, about 49% seen once, with about 2.1% in the top ten. This chain uses TRBV9 with TRBJ2-5; 8 bases are shared with TRBD1. The sequence came from a woman between 40 and 50 years old in good health. The material sequenced was blood. CDR3 protein: CASSVQGAYQETQYF. DNA for the CDR3: TGTGCCAGCAGCGTACAGGGGGCGTACCAAGAGACCCAGTACTTC.